This T cell receptor beta chain was obtained from a study of T-cell memory formation after mild COVID-19. The wider study: TCR clusters were mostly confined to one donor each.

TCRdb re-called the 5' RACE reads with MiXCR, one entry per CDR3 protein. This table holds about 470,000 distinct CDR3 sequences, 15% to 20% found once. Regarding the study as a whole: The authors did not confirm SARS-CoV-2 specificity of second-wave clones peaking day 37.

This clonotype has a handful of counts. Its antigen is unknown. The J segment lost 0 bases and the V segment lost 6 bases, leaving 9 bases of the junction unmatched. Germline V gene data show CDR1 as SNHLY and CDR2 as FYNNEI. CDR3 size: 17 residues. The chain is built from TRBV2 and TRBJ2-1; TRBD1 aligns across 9 bases. Sequencing was performed on PBMCs or a T cell subset sorted from them (not recorded which). This clonotype originated in an adult woman who had mild COVID-19 (a few samples of this study predate the infection). Cell type and time point are not known. CDR3 in DNA: TGTGCCAGCAGGCCAGGGACAGGGCTGAGCTCCTACAATGAGCAGTTCTTC. Its protein is CASRPGTGLSSYNEQFF.